The 27 T cell receptor beta chains below were found in one sample sequenced in a study of T cells in Graves' hyperthyroidism and ophthalmopathy. TCR beta CDR3 regions were amplified from RNA. First-round RT-PCR targeting the TCR CDR3 was performed with the HTBI primer set. Each CDR3 protein is one row after TCRdb ran MiXCR on the multiplex PCR reads. Among 530,000 or so distinct CDR3 sequences listed, 17% were seen once. The sequencing input was blood. Receptors originate from a young woman with Graves' ophthalmopathy.

The chain is built from TRBV5-1 and TRBJ2-7; 9 bases are shared with TRBD1. The germline V gene has CDR1 SGHRS and CDR2 YFSETQ. The CDR3 covers 16 residues. V gave up 2 bases and J gave up 6 bases; unmatched junction bases: 12. CDR3 protein: CASSFHLRDRVGEQYF. The CDR3 DNA reads TGCGCCAGCAGCTTTCACCTCCGGGACAGGGTGGGCGAGCAGTACTTC.

The chain has TRBV19 and TRBJ2-5, with 8 bases identical to TRBD2. CDR3 length: 15 residues. CDR1 is LNHDA, CDR2 SQIVND, per germline (reference sequence). The V segment lost 5 bases and the J segment 5 bases; nucleotides outside the gene matches: 10. CDR3 protein: CASSVERGIRETQYF. CDR3 bases: TGTGCCAGTAGTGTCGAGCGGGGGATCCGGGAGACCCAGTACTTC.

Details on this clonotype: One end of the junction is discordant with germline, which a read error may explain. The CDR3 nucleotides read TGTGCCAGCAGCTACTCGGGATCAACTAATGAAAAACTGTTTTTT. This sequence encodes CASSYSGSTNEKLFF. V is TRBV6-6 and J is TRBJ1-4; D call uncertain. CDR1 and CDR2 from the germline V gene are MNHNY and SVGAGI (reference sequence). The CDR3 runs 15 residues.

The chain uses TRBV6-2 or TRBV6-3 and TRBJ1-5; possible D gene TRBD1, 5 bases. CDR1 and CDR2 from the germline V gene are MNHEY and SVGEGT. V was trimmed by 4 bases and J by 9 bases, leaving 16 bases between them. The CDR3 consists of 14 residues. CDR3 nucleotides: TGTGCCAGCAGTTTGGCAGCAGGGCATCGGCCCCAGCATTTT. As protein: CASSLAAGHRPQHF.

The table lists this clonotype with a few counts. The J gene is TRBJ2-7, the V gene TRBV29-1; maybe TRBD1 (5 bases). The CDR3 spans 12 residues. Germline CDR1 reads SQVTM; CDR2 reads ANQGSEA. Trimming pared 3 bases from V and 4 bases from J, leaving 10 bases between. In nucleotides, the CDR3 is TGCAGCGTTGAGGGGCCGGCTTACGAGCAGTACTTC. Protein product: CSVEGPAYEQYF.

At least ten counts were recorded for this clonotype. The chain carries TRBV13 and TRBJ1-1; D unresolved. Germline-derived CDR1 and CDR2 are PRHDT and FYEKMQ (reference sequence). This CDR3 has 13 residues. The ends were cut back, 1 base at V and 4 bases at J, with 7 bases in the middle. CDR3 sequence reads: CASSLVLGTEAFF. DNA for the CDR3: TGTGCCAGCAGCTTAGTCCTTGGCACTGAAGCTTTCTTT.

This clonotype was observed at least ten times. V usage is TRBV28 and J usage is TRBJ2-7; 9 positions match TRBD2. The V gene end was trimmed by 3 bases and the J gene end by 5 bases; junction bases not matched to a gene: 5. This CDR3 has 14 residues. Germline V lookup: CDR1 MDHEN, CDR2 SYDVKM. The CDR3 sequence: CASSFLRGGDEQYF. CDR3 nucleotide sequence: TGTGCCAGCAGTTTCCTGCGGGGGGGCGACGAGCAGTACTTC.

V usage is TRBV10-3 and J usage is TRBJ2-1; 9 positions match TRBD1. V lost 0 bases to trimming and J lost 9 bases; unmatched junction nucleotides: 9. In germline, CDR1 is ENHRY, CDR2 SYGVKD. The CDR3 has 16 residues. The CDR3 DNA is TGTGCCATCAGTGAGTCGGGACAGGGTGGGTTGGGTGAGCAGTTCTTC. The encoded protein is CAISESGQGGLGEQFF.

This clonotype was counted many times. The rearrangement uses TRBV7-3 and TRBJ2-5, with 14 bases identical to TRBD2. There are 18 residues in the CDR3. V dropped 5 bases and J dropped 4; count of bases not matched to a gene: 12. The germline gives CDR1 SGHTA, CDR2 FQGTGA. Here the CDR3 DNA reads TGTGCCAGCAGCCCCCTCGGGGGTGGACTAGCGGGAGGAGAGACCCAGTACTTC. It codes for CASSPLGGGLAGGETQYF.

This clonotype was counted a few times. The CDR3 nucleotides are TGTGCCAGCAGCCCGAGCGTCAGCTACGAGCAGTACTTC. Its translation: CASSPSVSYEQYF. The chain is built from TRBV7-2 and TRBJ2-7; D is uncertain. The CDR3 is made up of 13 amino acids. Germline V gene lookup returns CDR1 SGHTA and CDR2 FQGNSA. The V gene lost 5 bases and the J gene lost 3 bases, with 11 bases spanning the gap.

This clonotype was counted between two and nine times. The chain couples TRBV7-6 to TRBJ2-7; TRBD2 agrees at 8 bases. The CDR3 covers 17 residues. V gave up 2 bases and J gave up 4 bases; unmatched junction bases: 13. CDR1 and CDR2 from the germline V gene are SGHVS and FNYEAQ. CDR3 residues: CASSLFPGLEGPYEQYF. The CDR3 DNA is TGTGCCAGCAGCTTATTTCCGGGACTAGAGGGCCCTTACGAGCAGTACTTC.

This clonotype has a count of ten or more. This chain uses TRBV29-1 with TRBJ2-1; 10 bases fit TRBD2. The CDR3 has 14 amino acids. The V gene's germline CDR1 is SQVTM and CDR2 ANQGSEA. V trimming: 4 bases; J trimming: 8 bases; junction bases outside the gene matches: 8. DNA for the CDR3: TGCAGCGTTGTGCCCGCTAGCGGGGGAGATGAGCAGTTCTTC. Encoded protein: CSVVPASGGDEQFF.

This clonotype was counted at least ten times. The gene calls are TRBV18 and TRBJ1-1; D ambiguous. The CDR3 contains 13 residues. V dropped 2 bases and J dropped 1 base, with 5 bases sitting between them. Germline values: CDR1 KGHSH, CDR2 LQKENI. The CDR3 is CASSPKANTEAFF. The CDR3 DNA sequence: TGTGCCAGCTCACCAAAGGCGAACACTGAAGCTTTCTTT.

The chain recombines TRBV9 with TRBJ1-2; D is unclear. Germline CDR1 reads SGDLS; CDR2 reads YYNGEE. The CDR3 totals 14 residues. V lost 0 bases and J 6 bases, leaving 12 bases between the germline ends. For the CDR3, the DNA is TGTGCCAGCAGCGTAGCGTCCGGGAGGGATGGCTACACCTTC. Protein sequence: CASSVASGRDGYTF.

In this sample, this clonotype turned up a few times. The J gene is TRBJ2-1, the V gene TRBV6-1, with 10 bases aligning to TRBD1. The CDR3 has 15 residues. Germline V gene lookup returns CDR1 MNHNS and CDR2 SASEGT. V shed 8 bases, J shed 9 bases, and the junction held 13 bases outside the gene matches. The CDR3 loop is CASGPGGTGAGEQFF. CDR3 DNA: TGTGCCAGCGGGCCGGGGGGGACAGGGGCTGGTGAGCAGTTCTTC.

This clonotype occurred many times. The J gene is TRBJ1-1, the V gene TRBV6-1; D uncertain. CDR3 size: 13 residues. Germline V gene lookup returns CDR1 MNHNS and CDR2 SASEGT. Trimming removed 7 bases at V and 6 bases at J, with 15 bases between. The CDR3 DNA reads as TGTGCCAGCACCAGCTTCATCAGCGCTGAAGCTTTCTTT. It is translated as CASTSFISAEAFF.

In its sample, this clonotype was seen many times. The chain links TRBV7-2 to TRBJ1-4; a weak D match, TRBD1 (6 bases). This CDR3 spans 15 amino acids. Germline values: CDR1 SGHTA, CDR2 FQGNSA. V lost 5 bases and J lost 1, with 11 bases in between. CDR3: CASSLQGGTNEKLFF. In DNA, the CDR3 is TGTGCCAGCAGCCTACAGGGAGGAACTAATGAAAAACTGTTTTTT.

This clonotype appeared many times. The chain recombines TRBV5-1 with TRBJ1-4; no firm D call. The germline V and J ends were trimmed by 0 bases and 8 bases, with 17 bases remaining between them. Germline V lookup: CDR1 SGHRS, CDR2 YFSETQ. The CDR3 covers 16 residues. The CDR3, as DNA: TGCGCCAGCAGCTTGGGGGCAGCGGTCAGAAACGAAAAACTGTTTTTT. Translated: CASSLGAAVRNEKLFF.

The genes are TRBV10-1 and TRBJ1-1; D is unresolved. The CDR3 loop spans 15 amino acids. With 3 bases removed from V and 0 bases from J, the gap between germline ends came to 11 bases. CDR1 and CDR2 from the germline V gene are WNHNN and SYGVQD (reference sequence). CDR3 nucleotides: TGCGCCAGCAGTGAATCAGTCGGGGTGAACACTGAAGCTTTCTTT. This gives the protein CASSESVGVNTEAFF.

This clonotype was seen repeatedly, ten times or more. The chain joins TRBV28 to TRBJ1-1, with D possibly matching TRBD1 (5 bases). The ends were cut back, 3 bases at V and 4 bases at J, with 12 bases in the middle. CDR3 length: 14 amino acids. Germline CDR1 is MDHEN and CDR2 is SYDVKM. The CDR3 DNA sequence: TGTGCCAGCAGTTTGGCAGGGAGGGTCACTGAAGCTTTCTTT. Protein: CASSLAGRVTEAFF.

This rearrangement joins TRBV28 to TRBJ1-4, with D hard to call. CDR3 size: 11 residues. Trimming pared 5 bases from V and 10 bases from J, leaving 8 bases between. CDR1 and CDR2 from the germline V gene are MDHEN and SYDVKM. The CDR3 sequence: CASSALRKLFF. The CDR3 bases are TGTGCCAGCAGTGCCTTGAGAAAACTGTTTTTT.

This clonotype was seen at least ten times. This rearrangement joins TRBV7-9 to TRBJ1-2; 7 bases agree with TRBD1. The CDR3 is 16 amino acids. Germline trimming cut 5 bases from V and 3 bases from J; bases unmatched to any gene: 12. Germline-derived CDR1 and CDR2 are SEHNR and FQNEAQ (reference sequence). Here the CDR3 reads CASSPLNGTEDYGYTF. The CDR3 bases are TGTGCCAGCAGCCCTCTCAACGGGACAGAGGACTATGGCTACACCTTC.

This chain links TRBV29-1 with TRBJ1-5; possibly TRBD1 for D (5 bases). This CDR3 region has 13 residues. Germline-derived CDR1 and CDR2 are SQVTM and ANQGSEA. Trimming cost V 0 bases and J 7 bases, with 10 bases left between them. As DNA, the CDR3 is TGCAGCGTTGAAGAAACGAGGGGCCAGCCCCAGCATTTT. This sequence encodes CSVEETRGQPQHF.

This clonotype has more than one count but fewer than ten. V and J are TRBV19 and TRBJ1-1, with 7 positions matching TRBD1. This CDR3 spans 15 amino acids. V lost 4 bases, J lost 4 bases, and 9 bases stayed unmatched. CDR1 is LNHDA, CDR2 SQIVND, per germline (reference sequence). The CDR3, as DNA: TGTGCCAGTAGTAACCACAGGGGTTTGGGCACTGAAGCTTTCTTT. Protein product: CASSNHRGLGTEAFF.

The chain uses TRBV10-3 and TRBJ2-3; D assignment may be TRBD1 or TRBD2 (5 bases each). Trimming took 0 bases from V and 7 from J, leaving 17 bases between them. Germline CDR1 reads ENHRY; CDR2 reads SYGVKD. The length of the CDR3 is 16 residues. The CDR3 DNA is TGTGCCATCAGTGAGTCGACTCAGGGAGAAACACATACGCAGTATTTT. Protein: CAISESTQGETHTQYF.

This clonotype was picked up many times. The rearrangement uses TRBV7-2 and TRBJ1-2; TRBD1 agrees at 7 bases. Germline V gives CDR1 SGHTA, CDR2 FQGNSA. This CDR3 has 16 residues. The trim removed 8 bases at V and 3 bases at J, leaving 15 bases unmatched. The CDR3 protein is CASPLMGRQGDYGYTF. CDR3 sequence (DNA): TGTGCCAGCCCACTTATGGGGCGACAGGGTGACTATGGCTACACCTTC. Complete variable domain (other parts from reference TRBV7-2 and TRBJ1-2): GAGVSQSPSNKVTEKGKDVELRCDPISGHTALYWYRQSLGQGLEFLIYFQGNSAPDKSGLPSDRFSAERTGGSVSTLTIQRTQQEDSAVYLCASPLMGRQGDYGYTFGSGTRLTVV.

This clonotype was seen only a few times. This chain uses TRBV9 with TRBJ1-4, with 7 bases identical to TRBD1. The germline V gene has CDR1 SGDLS and CDR2 YYNGEE. The CDR3 length is 15 residues. V lost 4 bases to trimming and J lost 6 bases; unmatched junction nucleotides: 9. The CDR3 sequence: CASSPGTVYYEKLFF. The DNA for the CDR3 is TGTGCCAGCAGCCCTGGGACAGTCTATTATGAAAAACTGTTTTTT. The full variable domain, with the rest looked up from reference TRBV9 and TRBJ1-4, is DSGVTQTPKHLITATGQRVTLRCSPRSGDLSVYWYQQSLDQGLQFLIQYYNGEERAKGNILERFSAQQFPDLHSELNLSSLELGDSALYFCASSPGTVYYEKLFFGSGTQLSVL.